Listed below are T cell receptor beta chains from one sample, sequenced in a study of T-cell reconstitution after alpha-beta-depleted transplantation in children. One entry per CDR3 protein results from TCRdb running MiXCR on the PCR reads. The sample lists some 590,000 distinct CDR3 sequences; over 9.5% were seen once. The sequencing used PBMCs from the stem cell graft donor, collected from the stem cell graft. Receptors originate from a human donor who donated a stem cell graft to a child with acute myeloid leukemia. The CDR3 runs from the conserved cysteine through the conserved F or W. The D gene is left open where the match is weak. The listing skips clone size in some rows; elsewhere it reads once, few, many or a size class.

j_call	d_call	clone_size	cdr3_length	v_call	cdr3_aa	cdr3_nt
TRBJ2-5	TRBD2	few	16	TRBV6-1	CASSDQAGAVEETQYF	TGTGCCAGCAGTGACCAAGCGGGAGCAGTAGAAGAGACCCAGTACTTC
TRBJ1-2	NA	many	13	TRBV5-1	CASSYQENYGYTF	TGCGCCAGCAGCTATCAGGAAAACTATGGCTACACCTTC
TRBJ2-7	NA	many	12	TRBV6-1	CASQDRIYEQYF	TGTGCCAGCCAAGACAGAATCTACGAGCAGTACTTC
TRBJ2-2	NA	many	11	TRBV25-1	CASRGSGELFF	TGTGCCAGCAGAGGATCCGGGGAGCTGTTTTTT
TRBJ1-2	TRBD1	few	13	TRBV20-1	CSAYQSGTDGYTF	TGCAGTGCCTACCAATCCGGGACAGATGGCTACACCTTC
TRBJ2-5	NA	NA	17	TRBV28	CASSPIPRLERQETQYF	TGTGCCAGCAGTCCGATACCCCGACTAGAACGTCAAGAGACCCAGTACTTC
TRBJ2-1	NA	few	18	TRBV4-2	CASSPPGTRPTASNEQFF	TGTGCCAGCAGCCCACCCGGGACCCGGCCTACTGCCTCCAATGAGCAGTTCTTC
TRBJ2-4	NA	few	17	TRBV6-5	CASSYQPGESAPGIQYF	TGTGCCAGCAGCTACCAGCCGGGGGAAAGTGCCCCAGGCATTCAGTACTTC
TRBJ2-1	TRBD2	many	13	TRBV25-1	CATGLAGSNEQFF	TGTGCCACAGGGCTAGCGGGATCGAATGAGCAGTTCTTC
TRBJ2-1	NA	NA	17	TRBV7-9	CASSLGVETRGGNEQFF	TGTGCCAGCAGCTTAGGGGTAGAGACACGCGGTGGGAATGAGCAGTTCTTC
TRBJ2-1	TRBD2	NA	15	TRBV7-9	CASPKQRGLEHEQFF	TGTGCCAGCCCCAAGCAGAGGGGACTAGAGCATGAGCAGTTCTTC
TRBJ1-2	NA	NA	14	TRBV5-1	CASSLYGKEEGYTF	TGCGCCAGCAGCTTGTATGGGAAGGAGGAAGGCTACACCTTC
TRBJ2-3	NA	few	14	TRBV27	CASSLTHGRDTQYF	TGTGCCAGCAGTTTAACCCACGGGCGAGATACGCAGTATTTT
TRBJ2-2	NA	many	15	TRBV5-1	CASSLRARGTGELFF	TGCGCCAGCAGCTTGAGGGCCAGGGGCACCGGGGAGCTGTTTTTT
TRBJ2-7	NA	many	13	TRBV4-3	CASSRDWTYEQYF	TGCGCCAGCAGCCGGGACTGGACCTACGAGCAGTACTTC
TRBJ2-7	TRBD1	many	14	TRBV20-1	CSAYTGQGRYEQYF	TGCAGTGCTTACACGGGACAGGGGAGGTACGAGCAGTACTTC
TRBJ1-1	NA	many	12	TRBV29-1	CSVDGDNTEAFF	TGCAGCGTTGACGGGGATAACACTGAAGCTTTCTTT
TRBJ2-7	NA	NA	14	TRBV6-2/TRBV6-3	CASRPESGTYEQYF	TGTGCCAGCAGACCGGAGTCCGGGACATACGAGCAGTACTTC
TRBJ2-3	TRBD2	many	15	TRBV7-3	CASRKTSLSTDTQYF	TGTGCCAGCAGAAAGACTAGCCTTAGCACAGATACGCAGTATTTT
TRBJ1-1	NA	many	13	TRBV5-6	CASSLSPNTEAFF	TGTGCCAGCAGCTTGTCCCCGAACACTGAAGCTTTCTTT
TRBJ1-4	NA	many	14	TRBV4-3	CASSPGQGYEKLFF	TGCGCCAGCAGCCCCGGGCAGGGGTATGAAAAACTGTTTTTT
TRBJ2-3	TRBD2	NA	17	TRBV6-5	CASSSTRTSGRTDTQYF	TGTGCCAGCAGTTCCACCCGGACTAGCGGGAGGACAGATACGCAGTATTTT
TRBJ2-3	NA	NA	12	TRBV29-1	CSVLKPADTQYF	TGCAGCGTTCTGAAACCAGCAGATACGCAGTATTTT
TRBJ2-3	NA	few	15	TRBV5-1	CASSSRGPRTDTQYF	TGCGCCAGCAGCTCCAGGGGCCCTCGGACAGATACGCAGTATTTT
TRBJ2-4	TRBD1	many	18	TRBV11-2	CASSKNLGQQLAKNIQYF	TGTGCCAGCAGCAAAAACCTGGGACAGCAACTAGCCAAAAACATTCAGTACTTC
TRBJ2-1	NA	few	15	TRBV7-9	CASSLRSSLYNEQFF	TGTGCCAGCAGCTTACGGAGTTCCCTTTACAATGAGCAGTTCTTC
TRBJ2-1	TRBD2	few	15	TRBV20-1	CSAAPSGRIRNEQFF	TGCAGTGCTGCCCCTAGCGGGAGAATTAGGAATGAGCAGTTCTTC
TRBJ2-2	NA	NA	16	TRBV7-9	CASSLSTGAGTGELFF	TGTGCCAGCAGCTTATCGACGGGAGCCGGCACCGGGGAGCTGTTTTTT
TRBJ2-1	TRBD2	few	18	TRBV18	CASSPRASGKEGEDEQFF	TGTGCCAGCTCACCTCGTGCTAGCGGGAAGGAGGGGGAGGATGAGCAGTTCTTC
TRBJ2-7	TRBD2	many	16	TRBV12-3/TRBV12-4	CASRPQAGVGPGEQYF	TGTGCCAGCAGACCTCAAGCGGGAGTAGGTCCTGGCGAGCAGTACTTC
TRBJ2-5	TRBD1	once	13	TRBV29-1	CSVHPGGLKAQYF	TGCAGCGTCCACCCAGGGGGCCTGAAGGCCCAGTACTTC
TRBJ2-7	NA	few	14	TRBV20-1	CSASLAALGYEQYF	TGCAGTGCCAGTTTGGCGGCCCTAGGGTACGAGCAGTACTTC
TRBJ2-5	NA	few	19	TRBV4-3	CASSQDRRGLTPYQETQYF	TGCGCCAGCAGCCAAGATAGGCGGGGACTGACTCCCTACCAAGAGACCCAGTACTTC
TRBJ2-7	TRBD1	NA	16	TRBV19	CASSISPGQTSYEQYF	TGTGCCAGTAGTATTAGCCCGGGACAGACAAGCTACGAGCAGTACTTC
TRBJ2-3	NA	NA	13	TRBV12-3/TRBV12-4	CASSLLPGALGYF	TGTGCCAGCAGTTTATTACCCGGTGCCCTAGGGTATTTT
TRBJ2-3	TRBD2	many	16	TRBV9	CASSLTSEKSTDTQYF	TGTGCCAGCAGCCTCACTAGCGAGAAGAGCACAGATACGCAGTATTTT
TRBJ2-5	NA	NA	12	TRBV30	CACNKGDETQYF	TGTGCCTGTAATAAAGGGGACGAGACCCAGTACTTC
TRBJ2-1	NA	NA	13	TRBV28	CASSSSYRNEQFF	TGTGCCAGCAGTAGTTCCTACCGAAATGAGCAGTTCTTC
TRBJ2-1	NA	few	14	TRBV6-1	CASSRGLNNNEQFF	TGTGCCAGCAGCAGGGGACTAAACAACAATGAGCAGTTCTTC
TRBJ2-1	NA	NA	14	TRBV7-7	CASSLVGAGDEQFF	TGTGCTAGCAGCTTAGTCGGGGCTGGCGATGAGCAGTTCTTC
TRBJ2-1	TRBD2	NA	16	TRBV12-3/TRBV12-4	CASQGLAGDRYNEQFF	TGTGCCAGCCAAGGACTAGCGGGAGATCGGTACAATGAGCAGTTCTTC
TRBJ2-1	TRBD2	few	15	TRBV30	CAWSSGTSSYNEQFF	TGTGCCTGGAGCTCCGGGACTAGCTCCTACAATGAGCAGTTCTTC
TRBJ2-5	NA	NA	13	TRBV25-1	CASRAIGSETQYF	TGTGCCAGCAGGGCGATCGGGTCGGAGACCCAGTACTTC
TRBJ2-7	TRBD1	NA	16	TRBV20-1	CSARDMGQGATYEQYF	TGCAGTGCTAGAGATATGGGACAGGGGGCCACCTACGAGCAGTACTTC
TRBJ2-1	NA	many	11	TRBV27	CASSFIGEQFF	TGTGCCAGCAGTTTTATTGGTGAGCAGTTCTTC
TRBJ2-1	TRBD2	many	17	TRBV12-3/TRBV12-4	CASSPSGIWGLANEQFF	TGTGCCAGCAGTCCGTCCGGGATCTGGGGACTAGCCAATGAGCAGTTCTTC
TRBJ2-1	TRBD1	NA	17	TRBV25-1	CASSESGTGGLYNEQFF	TGTGCCAGCAGTGAATCTGGGACAGGTGGACTCTACAATGAGCAGTTCTTC
TRBJ2-7	NA	few	12	TRBV7-9	CASSADNYEQYF	TGTGCCAGCAGCGCAGACAACTACGAGCAGTACTTC
TRBJ2-5	TRBD1	NA	18	TRBV11-1	CASSLRSLGQPRRETQYF	TGTGCCAGCAGCTTAAGGTCATTGGGACAGCCGAGGAGAGAGACCCAGTACTTC